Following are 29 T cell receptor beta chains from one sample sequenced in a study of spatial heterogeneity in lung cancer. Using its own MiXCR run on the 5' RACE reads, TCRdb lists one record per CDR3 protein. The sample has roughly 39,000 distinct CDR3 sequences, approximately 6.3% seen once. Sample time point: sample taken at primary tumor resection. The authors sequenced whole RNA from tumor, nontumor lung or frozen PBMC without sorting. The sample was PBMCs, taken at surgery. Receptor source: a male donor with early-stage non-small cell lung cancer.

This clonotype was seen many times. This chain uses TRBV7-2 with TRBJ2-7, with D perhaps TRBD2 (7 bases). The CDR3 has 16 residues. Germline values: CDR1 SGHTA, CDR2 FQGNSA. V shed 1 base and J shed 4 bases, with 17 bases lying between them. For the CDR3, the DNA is TGTGCCAGCAGCTTAGTGGGGGGGGGGCCGTCTTACGAGCAGTACTTC. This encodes CASSLVGGGPSYEQYF.

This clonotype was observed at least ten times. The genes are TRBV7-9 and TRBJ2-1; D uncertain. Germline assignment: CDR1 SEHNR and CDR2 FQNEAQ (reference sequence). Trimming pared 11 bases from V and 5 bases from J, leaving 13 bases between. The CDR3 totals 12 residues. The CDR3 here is CAGGPKDNEQFF. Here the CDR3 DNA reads TGTGCCGGCGGCCCCAAGGACAATGAGCAGTTCTTC.

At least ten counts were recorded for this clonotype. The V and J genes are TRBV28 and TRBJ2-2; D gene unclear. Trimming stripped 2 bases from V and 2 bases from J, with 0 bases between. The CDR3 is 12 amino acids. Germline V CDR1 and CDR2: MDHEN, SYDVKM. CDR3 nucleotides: TGTGCCAGCAGTTTAAACACCGGGGAGCTGTTTTTT. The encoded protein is CASSLNTGELFF.

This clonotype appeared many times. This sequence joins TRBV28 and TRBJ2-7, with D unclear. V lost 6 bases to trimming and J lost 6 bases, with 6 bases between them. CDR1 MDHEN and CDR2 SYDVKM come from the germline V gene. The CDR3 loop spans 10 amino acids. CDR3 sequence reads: CASSRREQYF. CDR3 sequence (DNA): TGTGCCAGCAGCCGCCGCGAGCAGTACTTC. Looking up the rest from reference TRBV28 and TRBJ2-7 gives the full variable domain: DVKVTQSSRYLVKRTGEKVFLECVQDMDHENMFWYRQDPGLGLRLIYFSYDVKMKEKGDIPEGYSVSREKKERFSLILESASTNQTSMYLCASSRREQYFGPGTRLTVT.

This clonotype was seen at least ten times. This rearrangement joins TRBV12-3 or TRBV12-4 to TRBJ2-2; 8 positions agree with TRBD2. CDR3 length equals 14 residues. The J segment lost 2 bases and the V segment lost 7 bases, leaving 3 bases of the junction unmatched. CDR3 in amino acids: CASNSGVNTGELFF. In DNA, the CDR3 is TGTGCCAGCAATAGCGGGGTCAACACCGGGGAGCTGTTTTTT.

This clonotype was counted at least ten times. The CDR3 DNA reads as TGTGCCAGCAGCTCACCCTCCTCCCTCGGACCCAACTATGGCTACACCTTC. Residues: CASSSPSSLGPNYGYTF. V is TRBV7-9 and J is TRBJ1-2; D call uncertain. V was pared by 4 bases and J by 2 bases, with 20 bases between. This CDR3 contains 17 residues. The germline CDR1 and CDR2 sequences are SEHNR and FQNEAQ (reference sequence).

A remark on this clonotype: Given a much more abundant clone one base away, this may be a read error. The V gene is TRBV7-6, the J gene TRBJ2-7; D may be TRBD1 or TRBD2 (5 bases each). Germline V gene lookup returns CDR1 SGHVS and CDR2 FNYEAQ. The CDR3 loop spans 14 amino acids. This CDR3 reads CASSLYTGRYERYF. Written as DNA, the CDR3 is TGTGCCAGCAGCTTATATACGGGACGGTACGAGCGGTACTTC. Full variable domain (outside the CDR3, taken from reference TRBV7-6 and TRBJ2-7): GAGVSQSPRYKVTKRGQDVALRCDPISGHVSLYWYRQALGQGPEFLTYFNYEAQQDKSGLPNDRFSAERPEGSISTLTIQRTEQRDSAMYRCASSLYTGRYERYFGPGTRLTVT.

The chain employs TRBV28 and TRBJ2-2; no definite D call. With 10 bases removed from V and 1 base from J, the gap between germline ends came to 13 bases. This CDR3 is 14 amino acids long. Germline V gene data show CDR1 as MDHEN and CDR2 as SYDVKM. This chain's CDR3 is CATFPRRNTGELFF. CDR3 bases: TGTGCCACCTTCCCCCGTCGGAACACCGGGGAGCTGTTTTTT.

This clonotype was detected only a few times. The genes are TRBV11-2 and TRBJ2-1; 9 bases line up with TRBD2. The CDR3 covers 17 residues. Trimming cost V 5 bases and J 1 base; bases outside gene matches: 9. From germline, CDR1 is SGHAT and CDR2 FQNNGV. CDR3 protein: CASSVGLRGGSYNEQFF. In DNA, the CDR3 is TGTGCCAGCAGCGTAGGGCTGCGGGGGGGGTCCTACAATGAGCAGTTCTTC.

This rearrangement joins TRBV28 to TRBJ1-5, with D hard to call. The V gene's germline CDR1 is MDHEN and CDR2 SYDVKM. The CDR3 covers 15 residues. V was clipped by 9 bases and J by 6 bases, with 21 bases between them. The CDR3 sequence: CASLLRRVAGQPQHF. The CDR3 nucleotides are TGTGCCAGTCTATTAAGGAGGGTAGCGGGTCAGCCCCAGCATTTT.

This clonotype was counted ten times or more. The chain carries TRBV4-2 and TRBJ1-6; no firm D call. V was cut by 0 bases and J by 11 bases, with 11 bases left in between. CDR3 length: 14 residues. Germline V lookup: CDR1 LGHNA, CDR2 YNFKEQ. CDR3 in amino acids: CASSQDRGGAPLHF. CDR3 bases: TGTGCCAGCAGCCAAGATAGAGGCGGGGCACCCCTCCACTTT.

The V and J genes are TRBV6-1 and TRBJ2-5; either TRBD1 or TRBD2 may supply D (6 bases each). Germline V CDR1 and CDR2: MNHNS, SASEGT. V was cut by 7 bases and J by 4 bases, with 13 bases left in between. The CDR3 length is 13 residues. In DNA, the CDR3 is TGTGCCAGCAAAGGGGGGCCCCGAGAGACCCAGTACTTC. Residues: CASKGGPRETQYF.

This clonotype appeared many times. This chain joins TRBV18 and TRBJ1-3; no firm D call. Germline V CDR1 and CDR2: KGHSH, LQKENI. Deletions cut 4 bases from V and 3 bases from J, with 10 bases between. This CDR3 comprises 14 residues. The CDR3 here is CASSRIGVGNTIYF. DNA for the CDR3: TGTGCCAGCTCACGTATCGGGGTTGGAAACACCATATATTTT.

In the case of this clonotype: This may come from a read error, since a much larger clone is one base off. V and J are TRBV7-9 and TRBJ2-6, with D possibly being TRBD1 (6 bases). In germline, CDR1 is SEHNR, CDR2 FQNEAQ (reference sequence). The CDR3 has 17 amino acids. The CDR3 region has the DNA TGTGCCAACAGCTCCCAAGGACAGAGCTCTGGGGCCAACGTCCTGACTTTC. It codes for CANSSQGQSSGANVLTF.

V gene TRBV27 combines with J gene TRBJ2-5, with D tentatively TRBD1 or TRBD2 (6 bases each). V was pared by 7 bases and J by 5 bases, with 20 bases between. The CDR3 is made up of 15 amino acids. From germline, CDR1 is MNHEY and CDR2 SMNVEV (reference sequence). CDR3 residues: CASTPRGLDRETQYF. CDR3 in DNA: TGTGCCAGCACCCCCAGGGGACTCGATAGGGAGACCCAGTACTTC.

In nucleotides, the CDR3 is TGTGCCAGCAGCACACCACAGGGGCCCGTCTACGAGCAGTACTTC. This translates into CASSTPQGPVYEQYF. The chain is built from TRBV7-9 and TRBJ2-7, with 7 bases matching TRBD1. V shed 5 bases, J shed 3 bases, and the junction held 10 bases outside the gene matches. The germline V gene has CDR1 SEHNR and CDR2 FQNEAQ (reference sequence). This CDR3 region has 15 residues.

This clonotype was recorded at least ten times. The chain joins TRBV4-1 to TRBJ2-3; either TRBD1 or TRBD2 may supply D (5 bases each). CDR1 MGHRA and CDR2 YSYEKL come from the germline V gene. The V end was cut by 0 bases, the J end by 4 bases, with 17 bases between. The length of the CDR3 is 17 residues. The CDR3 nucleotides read TGCGCCAGCAGCCAAGACCGGTTTGGGGGAGTGGCAGATACGCAGTATTTT. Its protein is CASSQDRFGGVADTQYF.

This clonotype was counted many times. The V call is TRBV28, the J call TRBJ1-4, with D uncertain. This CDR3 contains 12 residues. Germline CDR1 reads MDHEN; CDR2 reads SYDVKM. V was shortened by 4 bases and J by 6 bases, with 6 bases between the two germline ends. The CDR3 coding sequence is TGTGCCAGCAGTTCCCCCGATGAAAAACTGTTTTTT. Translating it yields CASSSPDEKLFF. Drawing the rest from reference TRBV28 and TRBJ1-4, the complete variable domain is DVKVTQSSRYLVKRTGEKVFLECVQDMDHENMFWYRQDPGLGLRLIYFSYDVKMKEKGDIPEGYSVSREKKERFSLILESASTNQTSMYLCASSSPDEKLFFGSGTQLSVL.

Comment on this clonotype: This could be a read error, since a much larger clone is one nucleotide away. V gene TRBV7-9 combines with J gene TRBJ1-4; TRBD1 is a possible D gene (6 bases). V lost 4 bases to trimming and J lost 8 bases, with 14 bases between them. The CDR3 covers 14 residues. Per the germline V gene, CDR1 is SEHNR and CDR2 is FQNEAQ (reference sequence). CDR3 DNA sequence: TGTGCCAGCAGCTCAGCGGGGCAGGGGGAAAAACTGTTTTTT. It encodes CASSSAGQGEKLFF.

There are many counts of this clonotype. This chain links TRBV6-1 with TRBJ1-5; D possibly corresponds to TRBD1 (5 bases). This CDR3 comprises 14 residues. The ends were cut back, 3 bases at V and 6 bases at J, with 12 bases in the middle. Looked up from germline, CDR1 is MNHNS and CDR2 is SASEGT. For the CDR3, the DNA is TGTGCCAGCAGTGACGGGGGGGTCCCTCAGCCCCAGCATTTT. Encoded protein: CASSDGGVPQPQHF.

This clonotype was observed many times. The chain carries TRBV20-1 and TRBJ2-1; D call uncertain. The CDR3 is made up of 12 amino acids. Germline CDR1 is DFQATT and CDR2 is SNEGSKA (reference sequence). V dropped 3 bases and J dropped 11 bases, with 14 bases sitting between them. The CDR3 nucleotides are TGCAGTGCTAGTGTCGCCGCTTTGAAGCAGTTCTTC. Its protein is CSASVAALKQFF.

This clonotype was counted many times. DNA of the CDR3: TGTGCCAGCAGTTCAGGGGGTTATGAAAAACTGTTTTTT. It translates to CASSSGGYEKLFF. The chain links TRBV28 to TRBJ1-4; 7 bases line up with TRBD1. The length of the CDR3 is 13 residues. V shed 4 bases and J 6 bases; nucleotides not matched to a gene: 2. Germline V CDR1 and CDR2: MDHEN, SYDVKM.

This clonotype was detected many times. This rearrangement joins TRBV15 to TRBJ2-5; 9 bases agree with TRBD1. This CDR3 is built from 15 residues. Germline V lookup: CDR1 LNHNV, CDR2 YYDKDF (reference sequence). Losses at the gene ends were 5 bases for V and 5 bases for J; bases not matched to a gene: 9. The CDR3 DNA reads TGTGCCACCAGCCCCGGGACAGGGATCGTCGAGACCCAGTACTTC. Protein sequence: CATSPGTGIVETQYF.

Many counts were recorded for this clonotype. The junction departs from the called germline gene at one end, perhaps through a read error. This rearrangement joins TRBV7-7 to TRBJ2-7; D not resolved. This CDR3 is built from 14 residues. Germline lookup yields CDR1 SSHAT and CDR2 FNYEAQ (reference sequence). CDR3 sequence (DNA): TGTGCTAGCAGCTTTCGCGTCCGCAACTACGAGCAGTACTTC. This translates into CASSFRVRNYEQYF. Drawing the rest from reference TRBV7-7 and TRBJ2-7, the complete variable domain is GAGVSQSPRYKVTKRGQDVTLRCDPISSHATLYWYQQALGQGPEFLTYFNYEAQPDKSGLPSDRFSAERPEGSISTLTIQRTEQRDSAMYRCASSFRVRNYEQYFGPGTRLTVT.

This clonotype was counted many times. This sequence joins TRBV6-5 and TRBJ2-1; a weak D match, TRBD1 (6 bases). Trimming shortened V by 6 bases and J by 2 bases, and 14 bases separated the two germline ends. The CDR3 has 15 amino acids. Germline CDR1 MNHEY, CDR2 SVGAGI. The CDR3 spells CASSPDRTTYNEQFF. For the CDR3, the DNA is TGTGCCAGCAGCCCGGACAGAACAACCTACAATGAGCAGTTCTTC.

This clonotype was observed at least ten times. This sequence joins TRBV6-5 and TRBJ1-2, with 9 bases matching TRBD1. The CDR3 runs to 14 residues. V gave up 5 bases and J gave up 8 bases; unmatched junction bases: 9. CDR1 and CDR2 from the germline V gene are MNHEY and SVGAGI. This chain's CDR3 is CASSLTGGARGYTF. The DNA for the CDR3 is TGTGCCAGCAGTCTTACAGGGGGCGCACGGGGCTACACCTTC.

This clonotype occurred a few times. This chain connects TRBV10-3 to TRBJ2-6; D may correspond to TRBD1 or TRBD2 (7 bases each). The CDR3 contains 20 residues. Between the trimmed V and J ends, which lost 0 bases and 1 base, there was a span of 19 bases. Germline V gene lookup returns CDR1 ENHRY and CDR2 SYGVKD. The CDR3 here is CAISESRGGRGKSGANVLTF. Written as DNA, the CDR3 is TGTGCCATCAGTGAGTCGAGGGGGGGCAGGGGGAAGTCTGGGGCCAACGTCCTGACTTTC.

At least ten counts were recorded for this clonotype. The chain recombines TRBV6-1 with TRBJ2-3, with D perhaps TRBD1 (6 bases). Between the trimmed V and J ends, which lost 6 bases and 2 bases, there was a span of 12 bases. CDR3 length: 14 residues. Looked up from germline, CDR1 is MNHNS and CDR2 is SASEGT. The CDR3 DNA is TGTGCCAGCAGACCGGACAGTTTCACAGATACGCAGTATTTT. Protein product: CASRPDSFTDTQYF.

The CDR3 nucleotides read TGCGCCAGCAGCTTGACAGTGGACGGTTACTATGGCTACACCTTC. The encoded protein is CASSLTVDGYYGYTF. V gene TRBV5-1 combines with J gene TRBJ1-2, with D hard to call. V was shortened by 1 base and J by 3 bases, with 13 bases between the two germline ends. Per the germline V gene, CDR1 is SGHRS and CDR2 is YFSETQ. This CDR3 comprises 15 residues.